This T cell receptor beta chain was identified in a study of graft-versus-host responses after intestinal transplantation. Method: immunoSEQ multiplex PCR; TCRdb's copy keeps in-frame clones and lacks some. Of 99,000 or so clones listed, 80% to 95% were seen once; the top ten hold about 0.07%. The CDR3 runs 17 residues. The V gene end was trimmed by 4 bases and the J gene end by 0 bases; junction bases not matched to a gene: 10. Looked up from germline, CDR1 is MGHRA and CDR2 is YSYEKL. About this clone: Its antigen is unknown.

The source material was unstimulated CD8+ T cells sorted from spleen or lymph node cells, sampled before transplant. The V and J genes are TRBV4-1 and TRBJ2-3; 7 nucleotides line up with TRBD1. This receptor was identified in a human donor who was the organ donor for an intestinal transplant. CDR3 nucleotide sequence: TGCGCCAGCAGCCTCTCCCCCGGGACAGCTAGCACAGATACGCAGTATTTT. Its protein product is CASSLSPGTASTDTQYF.